This T cell receptor (beta chain) was obtained from a study of CXCR3-negative and CXCR3-positive naive CD8 T cells. Study background: Sequencing gave 120 million to 150 million TRB reads overall, about 1.5 +/- 0.3 million per library. General study results and limits: Memory CD8+ cells had much lower diversity, and both naive subsets had comparably high diversity. Naive cells that were CXCR3-positive had more hydrophobic TRB CDR3s (compared with CXCR3-negative naive cells). With surface CD5 comparable between naive subsets, TCR strength was estimated using properties derived from the TRB CDR3.

The method, 5' RACE with UMI labels, was used to prepare the TRB cDNA libraries. Reanalyzing the 5' RACE reads, TCRdb keeps one entry per CDR3 protein, without DNA. Its clone listing holds some 150,000 distinct CDR3 sequences. On this clonotype: The antigen remains undetermined.

Germline CDR1 reads ENHRY; CDR2 reads SYGVKD. The CDR3 extends over 13 amino acids. Phenotypically, naive CD8+ T cells corresponded to CD45RO-CCR7+CD27+CD95-. Sequencing used naive CXCR3+ CD8+ T cells from blood. Subset defined: CD45RO-CCR7+CD27+CD95- naive CD8+ T cells expressing CXCR3 (TNR3+). The rearrangement joins TRBV10-3 to TRBJ2-1. This receptor was obtained from a human donor in good health. Some clones in this sample may be carry-over from other donors' samples. CDR3 protein: CAISDKPFLEQFF.